This TCR beta chain derives from a study of blood T cell repertoires in COVID-19. At the level of the study: Samples came from the United States, Italy and Spain, spanning acute and convalescent COVID-19. T cells, B-cell-depleted T cells, or PBMCs provided the cDNA or gDNA that served as material.

This CDR3 region has 15 residues. Looked up from germline, CDR1 is SGHRS and CDR2 is YFSETQ. V lost 0 bases and J lost 2; bases outside the gene matches: 3. The authors' processing: Amplification from reference gene primers served as the basis for estimated nucleated cell counts. The protocol was immunoSEQ multiplex PCR, while the TCRdb copy is restricted to in-frame clones and leaves out a portion. V and J calls and clone size are given by that table; D and trimming were obtained from the DNA. The table has over 200,000 clones, 84% seen once. This chain uses TRBV5-1 with TRBJ2-3; TRBD2 matches at 7 bases. Source material: peripheral blood. This TCR came from a man between 35 and 55 years old who had recovered from COVID-19. The CDR3 coding sequence is TGCGCCAGCAGCTTGGGACTAGCTTCCACAGATACGCAGTATTTT. Its protein is CASSLGLASTDTQYF. Variable domain in full (rest from reference TRBV5-1 and TRBJ2-3): KAGVTQTPRYLIKTRGQQVTLSCSPISGHRSVSWYQQTPGQGLQFLFEYFSETQRNKGNFPGRFSGRQFSNSRSEMNVSTLELGDSALYLCASSLGLASTDTQYFGPGTRLTVL.